These 20 T cell receptor beta chains were sequenced from one sample in a study of blood T cell repertoires in COVID-19. Repertoires were generated with immunoSEQ multiplex PCR, while TCRdb's copy carries only in-frame clones and drops some. The sample has 180,000 or so clones; roughly 89% are singletons. Sequencing input: PBMCs or T cells enriched from blood (not recorded which). These receptors originate from a woman aged 40 to 50 with acute COVID-19.

This chain joins TRBV5-6 and TRBJ1-3; D might be TRBD1 (6 bases). Germline CDR1 and CDR2: SGHDT and YYEEEE. V lost 5 bases to trimming and J lost 2 bases, with 8 bases between them. There are 13 residues in the CDR3. CDR3 nucleotides: TGTGCCAGCAGGGCAGGGGCTGGAAACACCATATATTTT. Amino acids: CASRAGAGNTIYF.

CDR3 region: CASSKDPGTGNYEQYF. Here the CDR3 DNA reads TGCGCCAGCAGCAAGGACCCCGGGACAGGGAACTACGAGCAGTACTTC. V and J are TRBV5-1 and TRBJ2-7; 9 bases agree with TRBD1. The germline V gene encodes CDR1 SGHRS and CDR2 YFSETQ. This CDR3 comprises 16 residues. The V segment lost 4 bases and the J segment 3 bases; nucleotides outside the gene matches: 11.

The rearrangement joins TRBV4-2 to TRBJ1-1, with TRBD1 identical over 9 bases. The V segment lost 7 bases and the J segment 4 bases; nucleotides outside the gene matches: 7. CDR3 length equals 14 residues. CDR1 is LGHNA and CDR2 is YNFKEQ in the germline V gene. CDR3 in amino acids: CASTAGQGGTEAFF. The DNA of the CDR3 is TGTGCCAGCACCGCGGGACAGGGTGGCACTGAAGCTTTCTTT.

This chain uses TRBV7-9 with TRBJ2-1; tentative D call: TRBD2 (5 bases). In germline, CDR1 is SEHNR, CDR2 FQNEAQ (reference sequence). This CDR3 is built from 15 residues. The V end was cut by 5 bases, the J end by 3 bases, with 14 bases between. The CDR3 loop reads CASSARTGHYNEQFF. The CDR3 DNA follows: TGTGCCAGCAGCGCCCGGACTGGTCACTACAATGAGCAGTTCTTC.

The table lists this clone with a few counts. The V call is TRBV30, the J call TRBJ1-3; D is perhaps TRBD1 (6 bases). Germline CDR1 GTSNPN, CDR2 SVGIG (reference sequence). Trimming took off 2 bases at V and 4 bases at J, with 15 bases between the two ends. This CDR3 is built from 15 residues. CDR3 in amino acids: CAWSPVKGTGNTIYF. In DNA form, the CDR3 reads TGTGCCTGGAGTCCCGTTAAGGGGACAGGAAACACCATATATTTT.

This clone was found a few times. The genes are TRBV5-1 and TRBJ2-7; D possibly corresponds to TRBD1 (5 bases). This CDR3 is 14 amino acids long. V dropped 0 bases and J dropped 2 bases, with 9 bases sitting between them. Germline V gene sequence: CDR1 SGHRS, CDR2 YFSETQ. CDR3 DNA: TGCGCCAGCAGCTTGGTTGGCAGGGCCTACGAGCAGTACTTC. Its translation: CASSLVGRAYEQYF.

V is TRBV5-1 and J is TRBJ1-4, with 7 bases matching TRBD1. Germline-derived CDR1 and CDR2 are SGHRS and YFSETQ. This CDR3 region has 15 residues. The J segment lost 5 bases and the V segment lost 4 bases, leaving 8 bases of the junction unmatched. The DNA for the CDR3 is TGCGCCAGCAGCCTGACCGGGACAGCAAATGAAAAACTGTTTTTT. This codes for CASSLTGTANEKLFF.

The rearrangement uses TRBV30 and TRBJ2-2; 7 nucleotides line up with TRBD2. This CDR3 is built from 16 residues. CDR1 and CDR2 (germline): GTSNPN, SVGIG (reference sequence). J was trimmed by 3 bases and V by 5 bases; bases with no gene match: 12. DNA for the CDR3: TGTGCCTGGCAACGGGGGGAGCGGGACTACACCGGGGAGCTGTTTTTT. The encoded protein is CAWQRGERDYTGELFF.

The chain recombines TRBV9 with TRBJ2-1; D perhaps matches TRBD2 (5 bases). V shed 1 base and J shed 0 bases, with 14 bases lying between them. The CDR3 length is 17 residues. The germline gives CDR1 SGDLS, CDR2 YYNGEE. The DNA of the CDR3 is TGTGCCAGCAGCGTAAGCCCTAGCACGCCCTCCTACAATGAGCAGTTCTTC. Protein: CASSVSPSTPSYNEQFF.

This sequence joins TRBV27 and TRBJ2-1; no clear D. Germline CDR1 and CDR2: MNHEY and SMNVEV (reference sequence). The CDR3 consists of 15 residues. The V gene lost 2 bases and the J gene lost 1 base, with 9 bases spanning the gap. CDR3 in amino acids: CASSLVPMSYNEQFF. In DNA, the CDR3 is TGTGCCAGCAGTTTAGTCCCTATGTCCTACAATGAGCAGTTCTTC.

This clone occurred once. The genes are TRBV2 and TRBJ2-7, with TRBD1 as a possible D gene (5 bases). Germline loops: CDR1 SNHLY, CDR2 FYNNEI. There are 12 residues in the CDR3. Trimming pared 6 bases from V and 1 base from J, leaving 7 bases between. CDR3 amino acids: CASRYRSYEQYF. The CDR3 nucleotides are TGTGCCAGCAGGTACAGGTCCTACGAGCAGTACTTC. The variable domain in full, completed from reference TRBV2 and TRBJ2-7, reads EPEVTQTPSHQVTQMGQEVILRCVPISNHLYFYWYRQILGQKVEFLVSFYNNEISEKSEIFDDQFSVERPDGSNFTLKIRSTKLEDSAMYFCASRYRSYEQYFGPGTRLTVT.

This chain uses TRBV28 with TRBJ1-3; no clear D gene. The V end lost 3 bases, the J end lost 0 bases, and 21 bases lay between the germline ends. CDR1 and CDR2 from the germline V gene are MDHEN and SYDVKM. The CDR3 spans 19 residues. The DNA for the CDR3 is TGTGCCAGCAGTTTTGGGCCCCAAGATAGGCTGAGCTCTGGAAACACCATATATTTT. This sequence encodes CASSFGPQDRLSSGNTIYF.

The J gene is TRBJ1-2, the V gene TRBV28; D is perhaps TRBD1 (5 bases). This CDR3 spans 14 amino acids. CDR1 MDHEN and CDR2 SYDVKM come from the germline V gene. V was trimmed by 5 bases and J by 0 bases, leaving 10 bases between them. This chain's CDR3 is CASSPRTTNYGYTF. In nucleotides, the CDR3 is TGTGCCAGCAGTCCACGGACAACTAACTATGGCTACACCTTC.

This chain connects TRBV6-5 to TRBJ2-3, with 9 nucleotides matching TRBD2. The germline gives CDR1 MNHEY, CDR2 SVGAGI. This CDR3 comprises 13 residues. V was pared by 11 bases and J by 2 bases, with 5 bases of the junction left unmatched. CDR3 DNA sequence: TGTGCCGGAGCGGGAGGCCACACAGATACGCAGTATTTT. Translated, it gives CAGAGGHTDTQYF.

The CDR3 coding sequence is TGTGCCAGTAGTATGGGGCCGGCCTACGAGCAGTACTTC. Protein: CASSMGPAYEQYF. This chain joins TRBV19 and TRBJ2-7; D is perhaps TRBD1 (5 bases). Trimming removed 3 bases at V and 2 bases at J, with 8 bases between. Germline assignment: CDR1 LNHDA and CDR2 SQIVND (reference sequence). This CDR3 has 13 amino acids.

This rearrangement joins TRBV5-1 to TRBJ2-5, with 11 bases identical to TRBD2. Germline CDR1 and CDR2: SGHRS and YFSETQ. CDR3 length: 15 amino acids. V gave up 3 bases and J gave up 5 bases; unmatched junction bases: 6. CDR3 nucleotides: TGCGCCAGCAGCTGGGGGGGACTAGCGGAGGAGACCCAGTACTTC. Its protein product is CASSWGGLAEETQYF.

The CDR3 spells CASSLRHTYEQYF. CDR3 nucleotides: TGTGCCAGCAGCTTACGACATACCTACGAGCAGTACTTC. This sequence joins TRBV11-3 and TRBJ2-7, with unresolved D. The CDR3 extends over 13 amino acids. Trimming shortened V by 2 bases and J by 2 bases, and 7 bases separated the two germline ends. Germline V gene sequence: CDR1 SGHNT, CDR2 YENEEA.

The chain is built from TRBV27 and TRBJ2-2; D unresolved. This CDR3 has 13 amino acids. CDR1 is MNHEY and CDR2 is SMNVEV in the germline V gene (reference sequence). V lost 7 bases, J lost 0 bases, and 6 bases lay in between. In DNA form, the CDR3 reads TGTGCCAGCACGCAGGCGAACACCGGGGAGCTGTTTTTT. This gives the protein CASTQANTGELFF.

V and J are TRBV2 and TRBJ2-1, with TRBD2 identical over 9 bases. The CDR3 is 18 amino acids. Germline V CDR1 and CDR2: SNHLY, FYNNEI. Trimming cost V 3 bases and J 0 bases; bases outside gene matches: 9. The chain's CDR3 is CASSDPSGARSSYNEQFF. The CDR3 region has the DNA TGTGCCAGCAGTGACCCTAGCGGGGCCAGGAGCTCCTACAATGAGCAGTTCTTC.

This chain connects TRBV12-3 or TRBV12-4 to TRBJ2-1, with 8 positions matching TRBD2. This CDR3 comprises 13 residues. Losses at the gene ends were 3 bases for V and 9 bases for J; bases not matched to a gene: 4. CDR3 sequence reads: CASSLASGGEQFF. DNA for the CDR3: TGTGCCAGCAGTTTGGCCAGCGGGGGTGAGCAGTTCTTC.